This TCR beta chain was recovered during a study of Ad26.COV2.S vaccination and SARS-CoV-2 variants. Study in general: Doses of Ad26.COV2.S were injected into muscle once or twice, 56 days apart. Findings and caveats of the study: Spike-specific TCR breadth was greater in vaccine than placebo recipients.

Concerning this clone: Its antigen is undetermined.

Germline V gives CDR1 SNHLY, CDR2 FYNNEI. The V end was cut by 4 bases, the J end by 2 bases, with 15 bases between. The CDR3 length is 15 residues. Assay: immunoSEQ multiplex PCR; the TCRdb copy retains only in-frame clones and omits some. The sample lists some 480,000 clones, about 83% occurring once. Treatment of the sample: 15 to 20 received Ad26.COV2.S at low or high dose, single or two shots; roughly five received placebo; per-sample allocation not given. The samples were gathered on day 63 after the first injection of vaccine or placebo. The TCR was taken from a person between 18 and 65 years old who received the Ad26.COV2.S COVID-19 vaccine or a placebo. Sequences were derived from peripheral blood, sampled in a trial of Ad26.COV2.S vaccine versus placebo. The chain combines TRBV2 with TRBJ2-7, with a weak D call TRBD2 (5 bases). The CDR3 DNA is TGTGCCAGCAGTGTGGAGGCCACACGTACCTACGAGCAGTACTTC. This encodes CASSVEATRTYEQYF.